One sample yielded the 12 T cell receptor beta chains listed below, sequenced in a study of blood T cells in healthy people across ages. Alongside a J-beta primer mix, a sample-barcoded 5' primer served in a second PCR lasting about 6 to 12 cycles. TCRdb reanalysed the 5' RACE reads using MiXCR and keeps one entry per CDR3 protein. The table includes over 600,000 distinct CDR3 sequences, 35% to 60% detected once. The sequencing input was blood. Receptor source: a man older than 75 in good health.

The chain is built from TRBV12-3 or TRBV12-4 and TRBJ1-1, with TRBD1 identical over 12 bases. This CDR3 is built from 14 residues. Losses at the gene ends were 8 bases for V and 6 bases for J; bases not matched to a gene: 7. As DNA, the CDR3 is TGTGCCAGCGGGGGGGGACAGGGGGCGTCTGAAGCTTTCTTT. This encodes CASGGGQGASEAFF.

The chain has TRBV7-2 and TRBJ2-3; 11 bases align to TRBD2. CDR3 length: 16 amino acids. Germline V gives CDR1 SGHTA, CDR2 FQGNSA. V was clipped by 1 base and J by 5 bases; unmatched bases: 5. CDR3 protein: CASSLGVAGGGDTQYF. The CDR3 nucleotides read TGTGCCAGCAGCTTAGGTGTAGCGGGGGGGGGAGATACGCAGTATTTT. Drawing the rest from reference TRBV7-2 and TRBJ2-3, the complete variable domain is GAGVSQSPSNKVTEKGKDVELRCDPISGHTALYWYRQSLGQGLEFLIYFQGNSAPDKSGLPSDRFSAERTGGSVSTLTIQRTQQEDSAVYLCASSLGVAGGGDTQYFGPGTRLTVL.

CDR3 DNA sequence: TGCGCCAGCAGCTTGTTTAGCAATCAGCCCCAGCATTTT. Translated, it gives CASSLFSNQPQHF. The J gene is TRBJ1-5, the V gene TRBV5-1; D not certain. Between the trimmed V and J ends, which lost 1 base and 0 bases, there was a span of 2 bases. The CDR3 length is 13 residues. Germline V gene lookup returns CDR1 SGHRS and CDR2 YFSETQ.

The V gene is TRBV10-3, the J gene TRBJ2-1, with 9 bases matching TRBD1. Trimming took 3 bases from V and 8 from J; bases not matched to a gene: 5. CDR1 ENHRY and CDR2 SYGVKD come from the germline V gene. The CDR3 has 14 residues. Written as DNA, the CDR3 is TGTGCCATCAGTGACGGGACAGGGACGGATGAGCAGTTCTTC. Its translation: CAISDGTGTDEQFF.

This chain uses TRBV29-1 with TRBJ1-5; a weak D match, TRBD1 (6 bases). Germline V lookup: CDR1 SQVTM, CDR2 ANQGSEA. The CDR3 sequence is 11 residues long. The ends were cut back, 3 bases at V and 15 bases at J, with 15 bases in the middle. Here the CDR3 reads CSVEAGGGRHF. The CDR3 nucleotides read TGCAGCGTTGAGGCGGGGGGCGGAAGGCATTTT.

The chain has TRBV5-1 and TRBJ2-7; D is undetermined. V lost 9 bases to trimming and J lost 0 bases, with 10 bases between them. The CDR3 loop spans 12 amino acids. The germline CDR1 and CDR2 sequences are SGHRS and YFSETQ. The CDR3 bases are TGCGCCACCGGATCCGACTCCTACGAGCAGTACTTC. It encodes CATGSDSYEQYF.

In regard to this clonotype: The junction departs from germline at one end; a sequencing error may be responsible. This sequence joins TRBV5-1 and TRBJ2-1; D gene ambiguous. Germline CDR1 reads SGHRS; CDR2 reads YFSETQ. This CDR3 region has 15 residues. In nucleotides, the CDR3 is TGCGTCAGCAGCGCACAGCCGCGGAACGACAATGAGCAGTTCTTC. This translates into CVSSAQPRNDNEQFF.

V is TRBV14 and J is TRBJ2-1; a possible D gene is TRBD2 (6 bases). The CDR3 covers 16 residues. Trimming took 4 bases from V and 2 from J, leaving 15 bases between them. In germline, CDR1 is SGHDN, CDR2 FVKESK. The CDR3 loop reads CASSPRGSGPYNEQFF. The CDR3 DNA reads as TGTGCCAGCAGCCCTCGGGGTAGCGGACCCTACAATGAGCAGTTCTTC. Full variable domain (remainder filled in from reference TRBV14 and TRBJ2-1): EAGVTQFPSHSVIEKGQTVTLRCDPISGHDNLYWYRRVMGKEIKFLLHFVKESKQDESGMPNNRFLAERTGGTYSTLKVQPAELEDSGVYFCASSPRGSGPYNEQFFGPGTRLTVL.

There are a few counts of this clonotype. The chain carries TRBV20-1 and TRBJ2-5; D tentatively reads TRBD1 or TRBD2 (6 bases each). Deletions cut 2 bases from V and 11 bases from J, with 24 bases between. CDR1 and CDR2 from the germline V gene are DFQATT and SNEGSKA (reference sequence). The CDR3 runs to 15 residues. CDR3 DNA sequence: TGCAGTGCTAGATACCCCGGAGGGGGAACTGGATTGCAGTACTTC. Translation gives CSARYPGGGTGLQYF.

In this sample, this clonotype turned up many times. V gene TRBV11-3 combines with J gene TRBJ2-1; D possibly corresponds to TRBD1 (5 bases). Trimming pared 1 base from V and 1 base from J, leaving 8 bases between. Germline CDR1 is SGHNT and CDR2 is YENEEA. CDR3 length: 15 amino acids. CDR3 protein: CASSLGRQSYNEQFF. CDR3 bases: TGTGCCAGCAGCTTAGGGCGACAGTCCTACAATGAGCAGTTCTTC.

To note about this clonotype: This may be a read error: a much more frequent sequence differs by one nucleotide. CDR3 protein: CASSTRLFYNEQYF. DNA for the CDR3: TGTGCCAGCAGTACCCGACTCTTCTACAATGAGCAGTACTTC. The V and J genes are TRBV6-1 and TRBJ2-7; no definite D call. The CDR3 totals 14 residues. With 5 bases removed from V and 7 bases from J, the gap between germline ends came to 18 bases. The germline V gene encodes CDR1 MNHNS and CDR2 SASEGT.

The V and J genes are TRBV29-1 and TRBJ2-7; a weak D match, TRBD1 (5 bases). CDR1 SQVTM and CDR2 ANQGSEA come from the germline V gene. The CDR3 runs 16 residues. Trimming removed 1 base at V and 4 bases at J, with 20 bases between. CDR3 region: CSVEGAPSKGPYEQYF. Here the CDR3 DNA reads TGCAGCGTTGAAGGGGCCCCCAGTAAGGGGCCATACGAGCAGTACTTC.